This T cell receptor beta chain was captured by sequencing in a study of CD4 and CD8 cells across lung adenocarcinoma regions. The CDR3 extends over 16 amino acids. Germline-derived CDR1 and CDR2 are MNHEY and SMNVEV (reference sequence). Localized lung adenocarcinoma, a non-small cell lung cancer, affected the donors. One entry per CDR3 protein results from TCRdb running MiXCR on the PCR reads. Seen here are around 3,500 distinct CDR3 sequences, 45% to 65% observed once, and the top ten hold 20% to 25%. This clonotype originated in a female donor with lung adenocarcinoma. The CD4 and CD8 labels of this study may be unreliable. Sequencing was performed on CD4+ T cells from the margin of a lung tumor. J is TRBJ2-5 and V is TRBV27; possibly TRBD2 for D (7 bases). The J call could be wrong; TRBJ2-7 is a better fit for the DNA end. The CDR3 DNA reads as TGTGCCAGCAGTTACCGAGGGGGGGCGATTTTCTACGAGCAGTACTTC. Translated, it gives CASSYRGGAIFYEQYF.